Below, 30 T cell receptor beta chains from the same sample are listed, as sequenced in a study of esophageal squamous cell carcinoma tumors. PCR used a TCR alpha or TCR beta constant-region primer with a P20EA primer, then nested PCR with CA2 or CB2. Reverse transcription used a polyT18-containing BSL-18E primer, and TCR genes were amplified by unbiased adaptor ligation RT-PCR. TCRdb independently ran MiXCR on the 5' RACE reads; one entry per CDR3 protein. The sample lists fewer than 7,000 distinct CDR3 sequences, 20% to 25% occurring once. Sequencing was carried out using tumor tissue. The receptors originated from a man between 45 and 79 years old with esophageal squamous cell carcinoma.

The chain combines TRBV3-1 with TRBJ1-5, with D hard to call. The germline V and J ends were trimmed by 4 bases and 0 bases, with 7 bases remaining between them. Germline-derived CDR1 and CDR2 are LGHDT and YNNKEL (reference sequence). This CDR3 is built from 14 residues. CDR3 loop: CASSPQSSNQPQHF. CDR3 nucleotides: TGTGCCAGCAGCCCCCAGAGTAGCAATCAGCCCCAGCATTTT. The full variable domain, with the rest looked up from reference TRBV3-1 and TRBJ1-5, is DTAVSQTPKYLVTQMGNDKSIKCEQNLGHDTMYWYKQDSKKFLKIMFSYNNKELIINETVPNRFSPKSPDKAHLNLHINSLELGDSAVYFCASSPQSSNQPQHFGDGTRLSIL.

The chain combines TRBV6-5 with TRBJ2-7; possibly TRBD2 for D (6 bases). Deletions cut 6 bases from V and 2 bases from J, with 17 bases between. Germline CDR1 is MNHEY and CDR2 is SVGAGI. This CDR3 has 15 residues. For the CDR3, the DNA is TGTGCCAGCAGCCCCACGGGACTGCCCCCCTACGAGCAGTACTTC. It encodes CASSPTGLPPYEQYF.

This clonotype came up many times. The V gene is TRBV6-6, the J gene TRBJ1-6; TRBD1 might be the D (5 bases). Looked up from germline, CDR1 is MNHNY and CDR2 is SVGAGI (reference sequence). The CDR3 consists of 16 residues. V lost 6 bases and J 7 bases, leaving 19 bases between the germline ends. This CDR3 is CASSVAGQGWNSPLHF. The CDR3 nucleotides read TGTGCCAGCAGCGTCGCTGGGCAGGGATGGAATTCACCCCTCCACTTT.

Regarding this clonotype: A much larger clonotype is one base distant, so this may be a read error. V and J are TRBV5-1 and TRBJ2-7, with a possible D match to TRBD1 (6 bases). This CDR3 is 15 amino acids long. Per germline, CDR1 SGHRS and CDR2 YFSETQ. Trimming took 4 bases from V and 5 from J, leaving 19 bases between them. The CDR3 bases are TGCGCCAGCAGCCCGGCCGGGACACCACTCGACGAGCAGTACTTC. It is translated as CASSPAGTPLDEQYF. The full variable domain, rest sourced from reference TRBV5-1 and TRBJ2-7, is KAGVTQTPRYLIKTRGQQVTLSCSPISGHRSVSWYQQTPGQGLQFLFEYFSETQRNKGNFPGRFSGRQFSNSRSEMNVSTLELGDSALYLCASSPAGTPLDEQYFGPGTRLTVT.

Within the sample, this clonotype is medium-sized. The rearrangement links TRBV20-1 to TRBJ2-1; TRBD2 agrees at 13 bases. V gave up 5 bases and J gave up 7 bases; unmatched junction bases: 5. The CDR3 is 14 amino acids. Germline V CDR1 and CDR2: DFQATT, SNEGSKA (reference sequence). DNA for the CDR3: TGCAGTGCTGCACGGACTAGCGGGAGTAATGAGCAGTTCTTC. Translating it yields CSAARTSGSNEQFF.

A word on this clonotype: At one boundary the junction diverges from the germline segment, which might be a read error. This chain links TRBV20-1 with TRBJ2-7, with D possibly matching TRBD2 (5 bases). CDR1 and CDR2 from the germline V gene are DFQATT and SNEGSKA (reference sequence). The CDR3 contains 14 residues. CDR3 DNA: TGCGGTGCGCCGCACGGTTCAGCGGTCTACGAGCAGTACTTC. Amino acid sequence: CGAPHGSAVYEQYF.

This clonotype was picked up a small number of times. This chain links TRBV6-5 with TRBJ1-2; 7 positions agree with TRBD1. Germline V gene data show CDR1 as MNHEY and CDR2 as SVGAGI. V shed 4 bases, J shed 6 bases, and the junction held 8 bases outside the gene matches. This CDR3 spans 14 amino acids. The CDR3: CASSSTRQGHGYTF. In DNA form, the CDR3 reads TGTGCCAGCAGTTCGACTAGACAGGGACATGGCTACACCTTC.

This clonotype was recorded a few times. The CDR3 protein is CASSLAGVMITGNEQFF. The CDR3 bases are TGTGCCAGCAGCTTAGCGGGGGTCATGATTACGGGCAATGAGCAGTTCTTC. The chain links TRBV7-8 to TRBJ2-1, with D perhaps given as TRBD1 or TRBD2 (5 bases each). Germline lookup yields CDR1 SGHVS and CDR2 FQNEAQ. V was cut by 0 bases and J by 6 bases, with 18 bases left in between. This CDR3 is built from 17 residues.

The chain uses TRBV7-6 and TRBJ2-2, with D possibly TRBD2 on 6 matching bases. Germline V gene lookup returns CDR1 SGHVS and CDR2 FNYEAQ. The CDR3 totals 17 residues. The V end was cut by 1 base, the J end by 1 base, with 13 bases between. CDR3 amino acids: CASSLGSSGGNTGELFF. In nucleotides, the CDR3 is TGTGCCAGCAGCTTAGGGAGTAGCGGCGGGAACACCGGGGAGCTGTTTTTT.

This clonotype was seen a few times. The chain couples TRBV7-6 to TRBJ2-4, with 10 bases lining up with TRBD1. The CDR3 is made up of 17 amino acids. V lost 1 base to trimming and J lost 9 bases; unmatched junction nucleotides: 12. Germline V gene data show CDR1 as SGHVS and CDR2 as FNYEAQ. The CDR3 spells CASSLGVGTGELGIQYF. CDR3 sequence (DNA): TGTGCCAGCAGCTTAGGGGTTGGGACAGGGGAGTTGGGCATTCAGTACTTC.

The CDR3 coding sequence is TGTGCCAGCAGCCAGGGACAGAACACCGGGGAGCTGTTTTTT. Its protein is CASSQGQNTGELFF. This sequence joins TRBV4-2 and TRBJ2-2; weak D call: TRBD1 (6 bases). V was shortened by 3 bases and J by 1 base, with 6 bases between the two germline ends. CDR3 length: 14 amino acids. Germline CDR1 LGHNA, CDR2 YNFKEQ.

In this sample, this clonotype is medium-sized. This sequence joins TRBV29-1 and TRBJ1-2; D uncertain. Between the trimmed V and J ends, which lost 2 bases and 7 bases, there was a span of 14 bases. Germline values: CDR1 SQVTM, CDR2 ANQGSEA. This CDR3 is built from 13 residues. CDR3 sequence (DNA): TGCAGCGTTGAAAACCCGAGTGTACGTGGCTACACCTTC. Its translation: CSVENPSVRGYTF.

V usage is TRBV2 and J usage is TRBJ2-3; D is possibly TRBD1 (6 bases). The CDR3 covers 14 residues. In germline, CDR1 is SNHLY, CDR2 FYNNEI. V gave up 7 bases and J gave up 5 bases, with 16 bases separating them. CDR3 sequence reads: CASMGTKKLDTQYF. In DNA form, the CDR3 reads TGTGCCAGCATGGGGACAAAAAAACTAGATACGCAGTATTTT. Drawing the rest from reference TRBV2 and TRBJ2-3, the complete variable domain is EPEVTQTPSHQVTQMGQEVILRCVPISNHLYFYWYRQILGQKVEFLVSFYNNEISEKSEIFDDQFSVERPDGSNFTLKIRSTKLEDSAMYFCASMGTKKLDTQYFGPGTRLTVL.

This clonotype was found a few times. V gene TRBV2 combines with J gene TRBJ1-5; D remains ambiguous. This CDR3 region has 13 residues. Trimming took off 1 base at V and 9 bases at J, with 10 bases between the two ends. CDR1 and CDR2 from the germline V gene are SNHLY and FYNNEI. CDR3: CASSEGPAGPQHF. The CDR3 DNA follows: TGTGCCAGCAGTGAAGGGCCCGCAGGGCCCCAGCATTTT. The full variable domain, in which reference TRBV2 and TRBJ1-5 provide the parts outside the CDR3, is EPEVTQTPSHQVTQMGQEVILRCVPISNHLYFYWYRQILGQKVEFLVSFYNNEISEKSEIFDDQFSVERPDGSNFTLKIRSTKLEDSAMYFCASSEGPAGPQHFGDGTRLSIL.

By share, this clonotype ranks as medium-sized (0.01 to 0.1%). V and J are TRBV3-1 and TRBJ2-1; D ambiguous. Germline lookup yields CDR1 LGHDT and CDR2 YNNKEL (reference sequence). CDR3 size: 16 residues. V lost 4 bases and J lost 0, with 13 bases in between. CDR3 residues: CASSPLPQSSYNEQFF. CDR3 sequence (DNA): TGTGCCAGCAGCCCGCTACCCCAGAGCTCCTACAATGAGCAGTTCTTC.

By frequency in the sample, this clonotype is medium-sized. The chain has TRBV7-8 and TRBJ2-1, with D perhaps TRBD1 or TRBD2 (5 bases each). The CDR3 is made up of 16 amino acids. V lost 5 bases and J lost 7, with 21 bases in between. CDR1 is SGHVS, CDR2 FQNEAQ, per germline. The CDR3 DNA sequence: TGTGCCAGCAGCCTCGGTAACGTGGGGGAATTAAATGAGCAGTTCTTC. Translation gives CASSLGNVGELNEQFF.

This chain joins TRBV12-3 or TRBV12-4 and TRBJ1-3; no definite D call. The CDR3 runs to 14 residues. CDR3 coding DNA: TGTGTCAGTTCCCTATTAGAGGGCAGGAACACCATATATTTT. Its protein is CVSSLLEGRNTIYF.

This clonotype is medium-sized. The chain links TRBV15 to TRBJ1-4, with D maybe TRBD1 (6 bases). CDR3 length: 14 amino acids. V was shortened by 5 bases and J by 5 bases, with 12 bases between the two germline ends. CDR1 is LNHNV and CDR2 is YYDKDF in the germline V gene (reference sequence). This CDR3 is CATSDAGGNEKLFF. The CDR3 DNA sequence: TGTGCCACCAGCGATGCCGGGGGCAATGAAAAACTGTTTTTT.

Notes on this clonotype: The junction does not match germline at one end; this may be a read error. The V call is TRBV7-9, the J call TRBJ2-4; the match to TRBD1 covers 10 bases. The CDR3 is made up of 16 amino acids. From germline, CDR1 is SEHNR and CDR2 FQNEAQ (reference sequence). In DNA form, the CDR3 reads TGTGCCAACAGCGGACAGGGGGACGTAGCCAAAAACATTCAGTACTTC. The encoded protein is CANSGQGDVAKNIQYF. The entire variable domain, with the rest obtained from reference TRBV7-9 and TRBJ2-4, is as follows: DTGVSQNPRHKITKRGQNVTFRCDPISEHNRLYWYRQTLGQGPEFLTYFQNEAQLEKSRLLSDRFSAERPKGSFSTLEIQRTEQGDSAMYLCANSGQGDVAKNIQYFGAGTRLSVL.

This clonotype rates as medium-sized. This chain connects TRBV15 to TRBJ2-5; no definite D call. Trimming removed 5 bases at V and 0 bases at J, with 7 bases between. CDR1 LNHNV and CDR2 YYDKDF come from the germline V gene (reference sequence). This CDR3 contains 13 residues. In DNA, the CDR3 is TGTGCCACCAGCGTGGGGTACCAAGAGACCCAGTACTTC. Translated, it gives CATSVGYQETQYF.

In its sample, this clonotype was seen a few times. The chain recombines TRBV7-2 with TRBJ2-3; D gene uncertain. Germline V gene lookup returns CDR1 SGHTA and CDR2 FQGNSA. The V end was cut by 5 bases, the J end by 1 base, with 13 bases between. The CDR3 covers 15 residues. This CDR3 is CASSPSNHGTDTQYF. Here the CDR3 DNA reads TGTGCCAGCAGCCCCTCAAACCACGGCACAGATACGCAGTATTTT.

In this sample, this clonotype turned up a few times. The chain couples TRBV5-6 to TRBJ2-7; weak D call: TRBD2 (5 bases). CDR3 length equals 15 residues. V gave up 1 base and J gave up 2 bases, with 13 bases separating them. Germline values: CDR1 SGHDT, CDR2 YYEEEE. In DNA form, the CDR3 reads TGTGCCAGCAGCTTGTCCTCGGGGAGAACCTACGAGCAGTACTTC. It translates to CASSLSSGRTYEQYF.

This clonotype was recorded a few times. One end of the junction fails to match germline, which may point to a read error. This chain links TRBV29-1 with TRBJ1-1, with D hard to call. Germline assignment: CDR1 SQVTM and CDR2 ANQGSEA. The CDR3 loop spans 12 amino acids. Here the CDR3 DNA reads TGCAGCGCTGAATTCGGGAACACTGAAGCTTTCTTT. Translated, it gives CSAEFGNTEAFF. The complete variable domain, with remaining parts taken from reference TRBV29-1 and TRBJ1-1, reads SAVISQKPSRDICQRGTSLTIQCQVDSQVTMMFWYRQQPGQSLTLIATANQGSEATYESGFVIDKFPISRPNLTFSTLTVSNMSPEDSSIYLCSAEFGNTEAFFGQGTRLTVV.

CDR3 DNA: TGTGCCAGCAGCCCCAGGGGGTCTGGAAACACCATATATTTT. Encoded protein: CASSPRGSGNTIYF. V and J are TRBV3-1 and TRBJ1-3; TRBD1 matches 7 bases. The ends lost 4 bases at V and 1 base at J; junction bases unmatched: 1. The CDR3 is 14 amino acids. From germline, CDR1 is LGHDT and CDR2 YNNKEL (reference sequence).

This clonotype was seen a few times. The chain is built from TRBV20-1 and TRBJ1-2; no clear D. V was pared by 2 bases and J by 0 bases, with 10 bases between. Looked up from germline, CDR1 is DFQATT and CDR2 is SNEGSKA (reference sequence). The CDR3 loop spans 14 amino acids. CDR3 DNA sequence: TGCAGTGCTAGATTCAGGACGTCTAACTATGGCTACACCTTC. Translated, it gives CSARFRTSNYGYTF.

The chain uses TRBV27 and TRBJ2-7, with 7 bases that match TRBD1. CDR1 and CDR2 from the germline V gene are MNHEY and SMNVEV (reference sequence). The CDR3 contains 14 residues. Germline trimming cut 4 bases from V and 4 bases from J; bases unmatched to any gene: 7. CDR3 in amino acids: CASSSDRDQYEQYF. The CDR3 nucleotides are TGTGCCAGCAGTTCAGACAGGGATCAGTACGAGCAGTACTTC.

In DNA, the CDR3 is TGTGCCAGCAGTTACTTTCTAGCGAGCTCCTACAATGAGCAGTTCTTC. It translates to CASSYFLASSYNEQFF. The chain is built from TRBV6-5 and TRBJ2-1; a weak D match, TRBD2 (6 bases). CDR1 is MNHEY and CDR2 is SVGAGI in the germline V gene. V was shortened by 1 base and J by 0 bases, with 10 bases between the two germline ends. The CDR3 has 16 residues.

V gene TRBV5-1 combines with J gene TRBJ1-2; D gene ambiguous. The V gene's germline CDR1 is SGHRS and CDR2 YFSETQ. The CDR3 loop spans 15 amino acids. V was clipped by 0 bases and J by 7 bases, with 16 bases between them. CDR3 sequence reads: CASSLAALTVGGYTF. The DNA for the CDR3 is TGCGCCAGCAGCTTGGCTGCACTGACGGTCGGTGGCTACACCTTC.

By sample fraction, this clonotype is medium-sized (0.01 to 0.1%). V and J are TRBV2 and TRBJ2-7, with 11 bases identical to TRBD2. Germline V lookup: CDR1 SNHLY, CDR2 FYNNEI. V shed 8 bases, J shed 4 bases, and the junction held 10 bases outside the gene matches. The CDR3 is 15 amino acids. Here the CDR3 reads CASDKTSGSRYEQYF. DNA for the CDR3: TGTGCCAGCGATAAAACTAGCGGGAGTAGGTACGAGCAGTACTTC.

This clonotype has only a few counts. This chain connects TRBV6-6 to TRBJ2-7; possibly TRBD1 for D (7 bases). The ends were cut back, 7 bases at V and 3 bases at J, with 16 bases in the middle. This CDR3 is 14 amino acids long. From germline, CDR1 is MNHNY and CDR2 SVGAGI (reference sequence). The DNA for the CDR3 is TGTGCCAGCAACCTAGGAGGGGGCGGCTACGAGCAGTACTTC. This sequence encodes CASNLGGGGYEQYF.